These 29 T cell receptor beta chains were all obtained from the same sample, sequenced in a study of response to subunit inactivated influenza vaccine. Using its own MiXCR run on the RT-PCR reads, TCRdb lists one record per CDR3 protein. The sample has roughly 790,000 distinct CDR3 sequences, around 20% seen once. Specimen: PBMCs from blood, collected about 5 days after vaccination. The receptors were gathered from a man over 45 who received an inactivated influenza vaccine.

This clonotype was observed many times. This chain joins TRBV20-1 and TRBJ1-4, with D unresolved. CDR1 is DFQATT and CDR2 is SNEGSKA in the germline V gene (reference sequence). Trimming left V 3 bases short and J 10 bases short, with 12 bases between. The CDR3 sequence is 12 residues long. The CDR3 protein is CSASPREGKLFF. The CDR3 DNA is TGCAGTGCTAGTCCCCGGGAGGGAAAACTGTTTTTT.

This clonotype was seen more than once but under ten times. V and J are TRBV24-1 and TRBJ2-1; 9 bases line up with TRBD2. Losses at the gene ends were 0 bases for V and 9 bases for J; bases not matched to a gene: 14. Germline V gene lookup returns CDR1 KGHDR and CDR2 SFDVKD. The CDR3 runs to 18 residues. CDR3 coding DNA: TGTGCCACCAGTGATTTGCCCTTTAAAGCGGGAGCGGGAGGTGAGCAGTTCTTC. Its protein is CATSDLPFKAGAGGEQFF.

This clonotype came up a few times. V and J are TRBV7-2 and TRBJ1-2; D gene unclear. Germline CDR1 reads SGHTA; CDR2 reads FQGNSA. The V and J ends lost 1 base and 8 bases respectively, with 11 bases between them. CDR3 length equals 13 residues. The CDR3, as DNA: TGTGCCAGCAGCTTAGGGGAAGTACAGGGCTACACCTTC. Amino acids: CASSLGEVQGYTF.

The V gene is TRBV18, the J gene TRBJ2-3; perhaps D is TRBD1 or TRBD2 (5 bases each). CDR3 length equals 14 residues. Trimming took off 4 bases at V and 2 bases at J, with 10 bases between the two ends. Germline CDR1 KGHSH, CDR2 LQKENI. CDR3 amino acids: CASSLRDATDTQYF. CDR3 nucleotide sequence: TGTGCCAGCTCACTTCGGGACGCCACAGATACGCAGTATTTT.

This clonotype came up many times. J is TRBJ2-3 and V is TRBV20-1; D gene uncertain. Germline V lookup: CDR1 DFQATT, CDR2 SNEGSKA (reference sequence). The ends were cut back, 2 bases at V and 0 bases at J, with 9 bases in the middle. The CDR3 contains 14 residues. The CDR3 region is CSARLPESTDTQYF. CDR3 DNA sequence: TGCAGTGCTAGACTCCCCGAGAGCACAGATACGCAGTATTTT.

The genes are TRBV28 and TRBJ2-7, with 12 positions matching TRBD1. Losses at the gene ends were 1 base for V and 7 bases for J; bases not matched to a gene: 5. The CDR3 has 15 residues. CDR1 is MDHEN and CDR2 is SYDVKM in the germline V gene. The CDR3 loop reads CASSLFGTGGAEQYF. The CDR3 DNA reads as TGTGCCAGCAGTTTATTTGGGACAGGGGGCGCAGAGCAGTACTTC.

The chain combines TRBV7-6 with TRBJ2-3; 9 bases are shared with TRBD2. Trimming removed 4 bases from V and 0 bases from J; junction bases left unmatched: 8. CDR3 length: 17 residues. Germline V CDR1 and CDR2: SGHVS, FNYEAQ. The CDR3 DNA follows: TGTGCCAGCAGCTCGAAGTTAGCGGGGGCTAGCACAGATACGCAGTATTTT. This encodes CASSSKLAGASTDTQYF.

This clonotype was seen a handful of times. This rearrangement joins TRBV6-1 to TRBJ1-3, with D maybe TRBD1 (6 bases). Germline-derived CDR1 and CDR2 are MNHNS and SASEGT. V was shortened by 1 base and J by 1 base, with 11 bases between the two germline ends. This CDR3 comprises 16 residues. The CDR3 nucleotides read TGTGCCAGCAGTGAAGGGCCGGGGGCTTCTGGAAACACCATATATTTT. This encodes CASSEGPGASGNTIYF.

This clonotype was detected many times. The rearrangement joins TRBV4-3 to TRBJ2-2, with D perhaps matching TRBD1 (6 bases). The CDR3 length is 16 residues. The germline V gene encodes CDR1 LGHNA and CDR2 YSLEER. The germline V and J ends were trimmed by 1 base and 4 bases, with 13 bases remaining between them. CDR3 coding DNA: TGCGCCAGCAGCCAAGCCCGGGACATTACCACCGGGGAGCTGTTTTTT. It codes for CASSQARDITTGELFF.

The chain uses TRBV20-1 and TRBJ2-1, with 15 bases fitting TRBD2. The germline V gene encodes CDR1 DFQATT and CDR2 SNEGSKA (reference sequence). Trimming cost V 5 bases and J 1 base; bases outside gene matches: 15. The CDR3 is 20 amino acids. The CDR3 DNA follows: TGCAGTGCTTGGACTAGCGGGAGGGCCGTATTCAGCATGTCCTACAATGAGCAGTTCTTC. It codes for CSAWTSGRAVFSMSYNEQFF.

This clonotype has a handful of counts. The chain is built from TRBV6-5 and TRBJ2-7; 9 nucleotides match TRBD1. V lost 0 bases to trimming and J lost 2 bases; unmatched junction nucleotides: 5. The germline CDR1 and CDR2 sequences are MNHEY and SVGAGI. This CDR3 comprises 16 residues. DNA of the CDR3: TGTGCCAGCAGTTACTCCGGGACAGGGAACCCCTACGAGCAGTACTTC. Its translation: CASSYSGTGNPYEQYF.

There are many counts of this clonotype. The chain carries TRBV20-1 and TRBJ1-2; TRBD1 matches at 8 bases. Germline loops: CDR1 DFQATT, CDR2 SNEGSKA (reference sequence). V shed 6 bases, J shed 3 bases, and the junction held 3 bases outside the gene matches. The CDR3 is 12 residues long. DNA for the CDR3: TGCAGTGCCCCGACAGGGGACTATGGCTACACCTTC. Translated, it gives CSAPTGDYGYTF.

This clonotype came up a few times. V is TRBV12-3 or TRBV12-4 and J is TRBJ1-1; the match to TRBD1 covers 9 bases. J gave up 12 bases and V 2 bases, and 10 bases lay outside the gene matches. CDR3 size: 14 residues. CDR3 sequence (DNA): TGTGCCAGCAGTTTAACCGGGACAGGGAGTAAATCTTTCTTT. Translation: CASSLTGTGSKSFF.

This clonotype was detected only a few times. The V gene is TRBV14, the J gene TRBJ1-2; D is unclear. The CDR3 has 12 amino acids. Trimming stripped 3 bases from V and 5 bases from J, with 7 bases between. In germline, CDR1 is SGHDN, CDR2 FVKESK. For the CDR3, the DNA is TGTGCCAGCAGCCACTCTGTGTATGGCTACACCTTC. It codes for CASSHSVYGYTF.

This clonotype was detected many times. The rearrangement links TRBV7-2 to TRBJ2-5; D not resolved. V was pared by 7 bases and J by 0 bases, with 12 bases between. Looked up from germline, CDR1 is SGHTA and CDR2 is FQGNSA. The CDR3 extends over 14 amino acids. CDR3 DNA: TGTGCCAGCAAAAAGGCAGTGTACCAAGAGACCCAGTACTTC. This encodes CASKKAVYQETQYF.

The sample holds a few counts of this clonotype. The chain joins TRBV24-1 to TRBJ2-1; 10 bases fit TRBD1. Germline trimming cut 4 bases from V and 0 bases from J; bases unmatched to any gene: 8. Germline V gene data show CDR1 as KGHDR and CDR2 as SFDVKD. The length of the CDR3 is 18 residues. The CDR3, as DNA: TGTGCCACCAGTGACCCGACAGGGGGCTTGGGCTCCTACAATGAGCAGTTCTTC. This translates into CATSDPTGGLGSYNEQFF.

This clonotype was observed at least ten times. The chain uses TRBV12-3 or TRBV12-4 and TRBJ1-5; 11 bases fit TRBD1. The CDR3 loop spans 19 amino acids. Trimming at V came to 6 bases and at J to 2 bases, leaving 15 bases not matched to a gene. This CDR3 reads CASSSAGQGAHWGNQPQHF. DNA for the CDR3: TGTGCCAGCAGCAGCGCCGGACAGGGGGCTCATTGGGGCAATCAGCCCCAGCATTTT.

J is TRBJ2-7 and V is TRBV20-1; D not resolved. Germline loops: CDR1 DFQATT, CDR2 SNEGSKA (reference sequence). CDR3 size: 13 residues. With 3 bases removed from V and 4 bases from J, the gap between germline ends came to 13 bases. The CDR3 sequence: CSASSPGSYEQYF. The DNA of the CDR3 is TGCAGTGCTAGTAGCCCTGGAAGTTACGAGCAGTACTTC.

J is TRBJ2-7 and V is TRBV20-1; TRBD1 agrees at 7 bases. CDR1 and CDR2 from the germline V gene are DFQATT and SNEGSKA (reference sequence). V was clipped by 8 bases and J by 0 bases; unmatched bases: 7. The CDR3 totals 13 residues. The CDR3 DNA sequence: TGCAGTTCCGAGGGGGCCTCCTCCTACGAGCAGTACTTC. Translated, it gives CSSEGASSYEQYF.

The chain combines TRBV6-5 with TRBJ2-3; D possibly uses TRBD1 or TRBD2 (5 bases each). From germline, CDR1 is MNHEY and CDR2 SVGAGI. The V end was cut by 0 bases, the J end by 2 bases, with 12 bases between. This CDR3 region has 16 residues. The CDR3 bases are TGTGCCAGCAGTTACTCGGGGACCCCCGCCACAGATACGCAGTATTTT. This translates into CASSYSGTPATDTQYF.

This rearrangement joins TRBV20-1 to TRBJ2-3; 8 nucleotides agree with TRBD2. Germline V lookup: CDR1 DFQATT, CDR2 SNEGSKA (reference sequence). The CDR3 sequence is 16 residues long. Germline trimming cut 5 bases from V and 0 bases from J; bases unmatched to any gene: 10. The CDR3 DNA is TGCAGTGCTCCCCCCGGGGGGGCCACGAGCACAGATACGCAGTATTTT. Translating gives CSAPPGGATSTDTQYF.

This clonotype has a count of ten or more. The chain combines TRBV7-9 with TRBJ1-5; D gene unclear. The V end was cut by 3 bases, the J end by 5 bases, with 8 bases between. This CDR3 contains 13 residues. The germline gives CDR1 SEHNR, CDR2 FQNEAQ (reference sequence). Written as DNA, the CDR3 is TGTGCCAGCAGCTTGCATCCAGATCAGCCCCAGCATTTT. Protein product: CASSLHPDQPQHF.

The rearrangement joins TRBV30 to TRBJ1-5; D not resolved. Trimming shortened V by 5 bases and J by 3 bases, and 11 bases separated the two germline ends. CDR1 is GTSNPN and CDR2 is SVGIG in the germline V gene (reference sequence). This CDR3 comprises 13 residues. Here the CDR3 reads CAWGRGFNQPQHF. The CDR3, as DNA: TGTGCCTGGGGACGGGGATTCAATCAGCCCCAGCATTTT.

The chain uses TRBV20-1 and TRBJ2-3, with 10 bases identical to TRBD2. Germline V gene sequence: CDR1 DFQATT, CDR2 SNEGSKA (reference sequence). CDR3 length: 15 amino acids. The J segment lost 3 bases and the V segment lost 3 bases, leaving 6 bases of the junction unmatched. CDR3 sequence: CSASPTSGYTDTQYF. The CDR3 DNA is TGCAGTGCTAGCCCGACTAGCGGGTATACAGATACGCAGTATTTT.

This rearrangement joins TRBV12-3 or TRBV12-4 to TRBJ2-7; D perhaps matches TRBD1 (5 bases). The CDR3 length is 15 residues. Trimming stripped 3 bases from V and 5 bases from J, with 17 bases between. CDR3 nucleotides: TGTGCCAGCAGTTTTCGGCAGGGAAGGTCGGACGAGCAGTACTTC. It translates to CASSFRQGRSDEQYF.

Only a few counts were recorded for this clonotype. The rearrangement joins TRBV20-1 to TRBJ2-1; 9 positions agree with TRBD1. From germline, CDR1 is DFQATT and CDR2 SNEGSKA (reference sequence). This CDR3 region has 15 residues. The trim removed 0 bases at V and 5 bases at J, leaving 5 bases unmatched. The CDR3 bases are TGCAGTGCTAGAGATTCGGGACAGGGCCACAATGAGCAGTTCTTC. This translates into CSARDSGQGHNEQFF.

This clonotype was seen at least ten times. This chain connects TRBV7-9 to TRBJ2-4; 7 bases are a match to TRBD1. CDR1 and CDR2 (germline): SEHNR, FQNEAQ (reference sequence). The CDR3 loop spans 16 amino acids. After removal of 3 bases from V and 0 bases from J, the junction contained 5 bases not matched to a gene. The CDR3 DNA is TGTGCCAGCAGCTTTAACAGGGGTTCAGCCAAAAACATTCAGTACTTC. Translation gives CASSFNRGSAKNIQYF.

CDR3 nucleotides: TGTGCCAGCAGTTTACCACAGGTTTCACCCCTCCACTTT. This encodes CASSLPQVSPLHF. The genes are TRBV28 and TRBJ1-6, with D perhaps matching TRBD1 (5 bases). V shed 2 bases and J shed 9 bases, with 8 bases lying between them. CDR3 length: 13 amino acids. CDR1 and CDR2 from the germline V gene are MDHEN and SYDVKM.

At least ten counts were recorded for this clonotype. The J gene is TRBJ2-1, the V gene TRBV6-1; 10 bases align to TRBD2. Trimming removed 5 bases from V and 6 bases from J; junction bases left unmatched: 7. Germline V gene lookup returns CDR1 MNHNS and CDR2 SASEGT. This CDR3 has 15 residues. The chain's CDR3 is CASSPSGRALNEQFF. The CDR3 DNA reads TGTGCCAGCAGTCCCAGCGGGAGGGCCCTCAATGAGCAGTTCTTC.